These 20 T cell receptor beta chains originate from one sample sequenced in a study of blood T cell repertoires in COVID-19. Data came from immunoSEQ multiplex PCR; TCRdb stores just in-frame clones and leaves some out. The sample includes some 220,000 clones, roughly 85% of them seen just once. The sample consisted of peripheral blood. These receptors were taken from a woman between 65 and 79 years old with COVID-19, enrolled during active disease.

The chain couples TRBV27 to TRBJ1-4; D unclear. Germline V gene sequence: CDR1 MNHEY, CDR2 SMNVEV (reference sequence). V was trimmed by 6 bases and J by 0 bases, leaving 11 bases between them. The CDR3 has 15 residues. The CDR3 sequence: CASSAMMATNEKLFF. Here the CDR3 DNA reads TGTGCCAGCAGCGCGATGATGGCAACTAATGAAAAACTGTTTTTT. The whole variable domain, remainder taken from reference TRBV27 and TRBJ1-4, is EAQVTQNPRYLITVTGKKLTVTCSQNMNHEYMSWYRQDPGLGLRQIYYSMNVEVTDKGDVPEGYKVSRKEKRNFPLILESPSPNQTSLYFCASSAMMATNEKLFFGSGTQLSVL.

The V gene is TRBV5-1, the J gene TRBJ1-4; D possibly corresponds to TRBD1 (6 bases). The V and J ends lost 3 bases and 4 bases respectively, with 13 bases between them. The CDR3 loop spans 15 amino acids. Germline V lookup: CDR1 SGHRS, CDR2 YFSETQ. Written as DNA, the CDR3 is TGCGCCAGCAGCTATGGGACACCCGGTAATGAAAAACTGTTTTTT. As protein: CASSYGTPGNEKLFF.

A single count supports this clone. This sequence joins TRBV19 and TRBJ1-1; D is ambiguous. Germline V gene lookup returns CDR1 LNHDA and CDR2 SQIVND (reference sequence). The CDR3 extends over 13 amino acids. V was clipped by 2 bases and J by 1 base, with 5 bases between them. The CDR3 loop reads CASSIHWNTEAFF. CDR3 nucleotides: TGTGCCAGTAGTATACATTGGAACACTGAAGCTTTCTTT.

This chain links TRBV6-6 with TRBJ2-4; 7 bases fit TRBD1. Germline assignment: CDR1 MNHNY and CDR2 SVGAGI (reference sequence). The CDR3 covers 12 residues. J gave up 8 bases and V 8 bases, and 6 bases lay outside the gene matches. CDR3 amino acids: CASGDSADIQYF. CDR3 nucleotide sequence: TGTGCCAGCGGGGACAGTGCGGACATTCAGTACTTC.

DNA for the CDR3: TGTGCCAGCAGCCCGTGGGACTACTCAAACAATGAGCAGTTCTTC. This translates into CASSPWDYSNNEQFF. The J gene is TRBJ2-1, the V gene TRBV7-2; TRBD2 matches at 7 bases. The trim removed 5 bases at V and 5 bases at J, leaving 9 bases unmatched. The CDR3 spans 15 residues. Germline-derived CDR1 and CDR2 are SGHTA and FQGNSA.

The chain uses TRBV2 and TRBJ2-1, with D possibly matching TRBD1 (6 bases). The CDR3 is 13 amino acids. Germline V gene sequence: CDR1 SNHLY, CDR2 FYNNEI. V shed 10 bases and J shed 4 bases, with 14 bases lying between them. The CDR3 DNA is TGTGCCACTAAAGGGACATCTTACAATGAGCAGTTCTTC. It is translated as CATKGTSYNEQFF.

CDR3 sequence reads: CASRKTGGSPLSTDTQYF. The CDR3 DNA is TGTGCCAGCCGAAAGACGGGAGGGTCTCCGCTAAGCACAGATACGCAGTATTTT. The rearrangement links TRBV7-3 to TRBJ2-3, with 8 bases that match TRBD2. The CDR3 has 18 amino acids. Germline V gene lookup returns CDR1 SGHTA and CDR2 FQGTGA. V was pared by 8 bases and J by 0 bases, with 16 bases of the junction left unmatched.

The V call is TRBV30, the J call TRBJ1-6; 7 bases are shared with TRBD1. Germline lookup yields CDR1 GTSNPN and CDR2 SVGIG (reference sequence). The J segment lost 15 bases and the V segment lost 1 base, leaving 9 bases of the junction unmatched. This CDR3 is built from 13 residues. CDR3 nucleotides: TGTGCCTGGAGTGAGGGGGCGAACACGGGCCTCCACTTT. It specifies CAWSEGANTGLHF.

The chain couples TRBV7-2 to TRBJ1-6; D gene ambiguous. V lost 5 bases and J lost 10, with 12 bases in between. Germline V lookup: CDR1 SGHTA, CDR2 FQGNSA. This CDR3 is 13 amino acids long. The CDR3 DNA follows: TGTGCCAGCAGCCTTGACGGGTTGTCACCCCTCCACTTT. Amino acids: CASSLDGLSPLHF.

The chain uses TRBV6-5 and TRBJ2-5; TRBD1 matches 7 bases. CDR3 length equals 15 residues. The V segment lost 6 bases and the J segment 5 bases; nucleotides outside the gene matches: 12. Germline loops: CDR1 MNHEY, CDR2 SVGAGI. Here the CDR3 DNA reads TGTGCCAGCAGCACCCTGAGGGGGCGCATCGAGACCCAGTACTTC. It encodes CASSTLRGRIETQYF.

This chain connects TRBV14 to TRBJ1-1; the D gene is possibly TRBD1 (5 bases). CDR1 SGHDN and CDR2 FVKESK come from the germline V gene. The V end was cut by 4 bases, the J end by 6 bases, with 12 bases between. The CDR3 extends over 13 amino acids. The CDR3, as DNA: TGTGCCAGCAGCCGAGGATGGGGGGCTGAAGCTTTCTTT. Amino acids: CASSRGWGAEAFF.

V gene TRBV11-1 combines with J gene TRBJ2-7; 7 nucleotides match TRBD1. The trim removed 1 base at V and 3 bases at J, leaving 6 bases unmatched. The CDR3 is 15 residues long. Germline values: CDR1 SGHAT, CDR2 FQDESV (reference sequence). CDR3 in DNA: TGTGCCAGCAGCTTAGACGGGACAGCACACTACGAGCAGTACTTC. Translating it yields CASSLDGTAHYEQYF.

This chain connects TRBV6-5 to TRBJ2-3; TRBD2 matches at 7 bases. V was clipped by 6 bases and J by 6 bases; unmatched bases: 9. In germline, CDR1 is MNHEY, CDR2 SVGAGI. The CDR3 loop spans 14 amino acids. The CDR3 is CASRAGTTTDTQYF. The CDR3 nucleotides read TGTGCCAGCAGGGCCGGGACTACTACGGATACGCAGTATTTT.

This chain uses TRBV7-2 with TRBJ1-3, with TRBD1 as a possible D gene (6 bases). V was cut by 2 bases and J by 0 bases, with 14 bases left in between. Germline V CDR1 and CDR2: SGHTA, FQGNSA. This CDR3 comprises 17 residues. CDR3 sequence reads: CASSLLNRANSGNTIYF. For the CDR3, the DNA is TGTGCCAGCAGCTTATTGAACAGGGCTAACTCTGGAAACACCATATATTTT.

The chain links TRBV9 to TRBJ2-3; TRBD2 might be the D (6 bases). The CDR3 is 16 amino acids. The germline gives CDR1 SGDLS, CDR2 YYNGEE. Trimming removed 0 bases at V and 2 bases at J, with 13 bases between. The CDR3 nucleotides read TGTGCCAGCAGCGTAGGGGGTAGCGGTCACACAGATACGCAGTATTTT. Translation gives CASSVGGSGHTDTQYF.

This clone was recorded once. The chain combines TRBV18 with TRBJ1-1, with TRBD1 matching 7 bases. In germline, CDR1 is KGHSH, CDR2 LQKENI. This CDR3 spans 15 amino acids. The ends lost 3 bases at V and 3 bases at J; junction bases unmatched: 7. The CDR3 spells CASSPPTGKDTEAFF. CDR3 coding DNA: TGTGCCAGCTCACCGCCGACAGGGAAAGACACTGAAGCTTTCTTT.

The chain couples TRBV12-3 or TRBV12-4 to TRBJ2-7, with D uncertain. The germline V and J ends were trimmed by 6 bases and 4 bases, with 13 bases remaining between them. The CDR3 covers 13 residues. CDR3 nucleotide sequence: TGTGCCAGCAGCATCGGATCAGGTTACGAGCAGTACTTC. Its translation is CASSIGSGYEQYF.

The genes are TRBV30 and TRBJ1-2, with 7 nucleotides matching TRBD1. The CDR3 sequence is 13 residues long. V shed 6 bases, J shed 8 bases, and the junction held 12 bases outside the gene matches. Germline V lookup: CDR1 GTSNPN, CDR2 SVGIG (reference sequence). This chain's CDR3 is CACVTGEMRGYTF. The CDR3 DNA is TGTGCCTGCGTTACAGGGGAGATGAGGGGCTACACCTTC.

The chain uses TRBV7-2 and TRBJ2-1, with D maybe TRBD2 (6 bases). V was cut by 6 bases and J by 4 bases, with 10 bases left in between. The CDR3 sequence is 13 residues long. Germline CDR1 is SGHTA and CDR2 is FQGNSA. The CDR3 DNA reads TGTGCCAGCAGGGATGGGACTTACAATGAGCAGTTCTTC. It is translated as CASRDGTYNEQFF.

The chain links TRBV7-9 to TRBJ1-1; 9 positions agree with TRBD1. This CDR3 contains 15 residues. The germline CDR1 and CDR2 sequences are SEHNR and FQNEAQ (reference sequence). Germline trimming cut 4 bases from V and 1 base from J; bases unmatched to any gene: 4. CDR3 sequence (DNA): TGTGCCAGCAGCTCCGAGGACAGGGGGAACACTGAAGCTTTCTTT. Amino acids: CASSSEDRGNTEAFF.